Following are 14 T cell receptor beta chains from one sample sequenced in a study of OX40 agonist ivuxolimab in advanced cancers. Libraries were prepared by immunoSEQ multiplex PCR; TCRdb keeps only in-frame clonotypes and omits some of them. The repertoire holds fewer than 45,000 clones, with 74% as singletons. This specimen was CD4+ or CD8+ T cells sorted from blood, taken in a trial of the OX40 agonist ivuxolimab. All receptors derive from an adult with an advanced solid tumor such as melanoma, head and neck, liver or kidney cancer.

This chain uses TRBV27 with TRBJ1-4, with a tentative D call TRBD1 (5 bases). Between the trimmed V and J ends, which lost 3 bases and 8 bases, there was a span of 10 bases. There are 13 residues in the CDR3. Germline CDR1 reads MNHEY; CDR2 reads SMNVEV (reference sequence). CDR3 residues: CASSLGLKEKLFF. DNA for the CDR3: TGTGCCAGCAGTTTGGGGCTCAAGGAAAAACTGTTTTTT.

The chain couples TRBV6-1 to TRBJ2-7, with TRBD2 identical over 9 bases. The CDR3 runs to 14 residues. Losses at the gene ends were 7 bases for V and 2 bases for J; bases not matched to a gene: 6. Germline V gene sequence: CDR1 MNHNS, CDR2 SASEGT. CDR3 sequence: CASIYSGGAYEQYF. CDR3 nucleotides: TGTGCCAGCATCTATAGCGGGGGTGCCTACGAGCAGTACTTC.

The rearrangement uses TRBV5-6 and TRBJ1-2, with D unclear. Trimming removed 1 base at V and 3 bases at J, with 16 bases between. This CDR3 has 16 residues. CDR1 is SGHDT, CDR2 YYEEEE, per germline. The CDR3 sequence is CASSLFSAATHYGYTF. Here the CDR3 DNA reads TGTGCCAGCAGCTTGTTTTCGGCAGCCACCCACTATGGCTACACCTTC.

V gene TRBV6-6 combines with J gene TRBJ1-2, with 9 bases aligning to TRBD1. CDR3 size: 15 residues. J was trimmed by 4 bases and V by 0 bases; bases with no gene match: 3. Germline V CDR1 and CDR2: MNHNY, SVGAGI (reference sequence). Here the CDR3 reads CASSYSGQGVYGYTF. The CDR3 bases are TGTGCCAGCAGTTACTCGGGACAGGGAGTCTATGGCTACACCTTC.

The chain links TRBV7-2 to TRBJ2-3; weak D call: TRBD1 (5 bases). The CDR3 is 14 residues long. Between the trimmed V and J ends, which lost 1 base and 2 bases, there was a span of 7 bases. Germline lookup yields CDR1 SGHTA and CDR2 FQGNSA. The CDR3 region is CASSLDRITDTQYF. CDR3 DNA: TGTGCCAGCAGCTTAGACAGGATCACAGATACGCAGTATTTT.

V is TRBV29-1 and J is TRBJ2-3; 7 bases align to TRBD2. Germline assignment: CDR1 SQVTM and CDR2 ANQGSEA. Trimming took 3 bases from V and 2 from J; bases not matched to a gene: 5. The CDR3 has 14 amino acids. CDR3 residues: CSVEKRGPTDTQYF. The CDR3, as DNA: TGCAGCGTTGAGAAGCGGGGCCCCACAGATACGCAGTATTTT.

This chain uses TRBV14 with TRBJ2-3; D unclear. Trimming left V 0 bases short and J 5 bases short, with 18 bases between. From germline, CDR1 is SGHDN and CDR2 FVKESK. CDR3 length: 17 amino acids. The CDR3 loop reads CASSQDVLPGPRDTQYF. CDR3 sequence (DNA): TGTGCCAGCAGCCAAGATGTCCTCCCCGGCCCCAGAGATACGCAGTATTTT.

The table lists this clone with a count of one. The chain is built from TRBV7-2 and TRBJ2-3, with no clear D. Germline CDR1 is SGHTA and CDR2 is FQGNSA. V dropped 3 bases and J dropped 6 bases, with 13 bases sitting between them. CDR3 size: 14 residues. This CDR3 is CASSLTRPPDTQYF. In DNA, the CDR3 is TGTGCCAGCAGCTTGACACGGCCCCCGGATACGCAGTATTTT.

The rearrangement joins TRBV19 to TRBJ2-7; 8 nucleotides match TRBD1. This CDR3 spans 23 amino acids. The germline CDR1 and CDR2 sequences are LNHDA and SQIVND (reference sequence). With V trimmed by 3 bases and J by 3 bases, 31 bases remained unmatched. CDR3 protein: CASSIFWVGWKGTGTIDYYEQYV. The CDR3 DNA follows: TGTGCCAGTAGTATTTTCTGGGTGGGCTGGAAGGGGACAGGCACTATAGACTACTACGAGCAGTACGTC.

The V and J genes are TRBV9 and TRBJ2-5; D is perhaps TRBD2 (5 bases). The CDR3 extends over 14 amino acids. Germline-derived CDR1 and CDR2 are SGDLS and YYNGEE. Trimming removed 2 bases from V and 1 base from J, with 9 bases in between. The chain's CDR3 is CASSVLGVQETQYF. The DNA of the CDR3 is TGTGCCAGCAGCGTCCTCGGGGTCCAAGAGACCCAGTACTTC.

This clone has more than one count but fewer than ten. The rearrangement links TRBV20-1 to TRBJ1-1, with D unresolved. V lost 4 bases and J 7 bases, leaving 10 bases between the germline ends. Germline V gene data show CDR1 as DFQATT and CDR2 as SNEGSKA (reference sequence). The CDR3 length is 11 residues. The CDR3, as DNA: TGCAGTGCTACCCCCGTGAATGAAGCTTTCTTT. This translates into CSATPVNEAFF.

The rearrangement joins TRBV10-3 to TRBJ2-3, with D tentatively TRBD1 or TRBD2 (5 bases each). V lost 9 bases and J 6 bases, leaving 16 bases between the germline ends. The CDR3 totals 13 residues. Germline values: CDR1 ENHRY, CDR2 SYGVKD. CDR3 protein: CAMGTQVIDTQYF. The CDR3 DNA is TGTGCCATGGGGACCCAAGTCATTGATACGCAGTATTTT.

The rearrangement links TRBV5-1 to TRBJ2-1; 7 bases align to TRBD1. This CDR3 has 12 residues. Germline CDR1 reads SGHRS; CDR2 reads YFSETQ. J was trimmed by 10 bases and V by 5 bases; bases with no gene match: 6. In DNA, the CDR3 is TGCGCCAGCAGTTCACAGGGGTGGGAGCAGTTCTTC. Amino acid sequence: CASSSQGWEQFF. The whole variable domain, remainder taken from reference TRBV5-1 and TRBJ2-1, is KAGVTQTPRYLIKTRGQQVTLSCSPISGHRSVSWYQQTPGQGLQFLFEYFSETQRNKGNFPGRFSGRQFSNSRSEMNVSTLELGDSALYLCASSSQGWEQFFGPGTRLTVL.

This clone was counted only a few times. The gene calls are TRBV2 and TRBJ1-4, with unresolved D. The length of the CDR3 is 14 residues. Trimming took off 10 bases at V and 6 bases at J, with 18 bases between the two ends. CDR1 and CDR2 (germline): SNHLY, FYNNEI. CDR3 coding DNA: TGTGCCACGCGGAGGAGTGTCCTGGATGAAAAACTGTTTTTT. It encodes CATRRSVLDEKLFF.